Each of the 18 T cell receptor beta chains below was sequenced from the same sample in a study of T cells in Graves' hyperthyroidism and ophthalmopathy. It was RNA transcripts that yielded the amplified TCR beta CDR3 regions. First-round RT-PCR with HTBI primers amplified the TCR CDR3 region. TCRdb processed the multiplex PCR reads anew with MiXCR; each CDR3 protein has one entry. The sample carries roughly 300,000 distinct CDR3 sequences, around a quarter recorded once. The sequencing sample was made of blood. The receptor source for this set is a man aged 35-49 years with Graves' hyperthyroidism that later progressed to Graves' ophthalmopathy.

The chain combines TRBV6-2 or TRBV6-3 with TRBJ1-1, with D tentatively TRBD1 (6 bases). Germline V gives CDR1 MNHEY, CDR2 SVGEGT. The CDR3 has 14 amino acids. Trimming shortened V by 7 bases and J by 0 bases, and 12 bases separated the two germline ends. In DNA, the CDR3 is TGTGCCAGCAAACCGGACAGAGTGAACACTGAAGCTTTCTTT. It encodes CASKPDRVNTEAFF.

This clonotype was recorded a few times. The chain couples TRBV5-1 to TRBJ2-3; D may be TRBD2 (6 bases). CDR1 SGHRS and CDR2 YFSETQ come from the germline V gene. Trimming stripped 4 bases from V and 3 bases from J, with 12 bases between. This CDR3 spans 14 amino acids. In nucleotides, the CDR3 is TGCGCCAGCAGCACGGTCGGGAGTACAGATACGCAGTATTTT. As protein: CASSTVGSTDTQYF. Looking up the rest from reference TRBV5-1 and TRBJ2-3 gives the full variable domain: KAGVTQTPRYLIKTRGQQVTLSCSPISGHRSVSWYQQTPGQGLQFLFEYFSETQRNKGNFPGRFSGRQFSNSRSEMNVSTLELGDSALYLCASSTVGSTDTQYFGPGTRLTVL.

The rearrangement uses TRBV12-3 or TRBV12-4 and TRBJ1-3; D unclear. V was clipped by 7 bases and J by 3 bases, with 10 bases between them. The CDR3 has 13 amino acids. Written as DNA, the CDR3 is TGTGCCAGCAACCCCTTCGGTGGAAACACCATATATTTT. This translates into CASNPFGGNTIYF.

The chain links TRBV6-1 to TRBJ1-1; 7 positions agree with TRBD1. Germline V gene sequence: CDR1 MNHNS, CDR2 SASEGT. The CDR3 sequence is 14 residues long. The junction had 6 bases not matched to a gene; V was cut back by 8 bases and J by 0 bases. The CDR3 is CASEGTAMNTEAFF. CDR3 nucleotides: TGTGCCAGCGAGGGGACAGCGATGAACACTGAAGCTTTCTTT.

The chain has TRBV19 and TRBJ2-7; D may be TRBD1 or TRBD2 (6 bases each). The CDR3 has 15 amino acids. Germline CDR1 reads LNHDA; CDR2 reads SQIVND (reference sequence). V was shortened by 5 bases and J by 0 bases, with 14 bases between the two germline ends. CDR3 amino acids: CASSAGHRSSYEQYF. The CDR3 DNA is TGTGCCAGTAGTGCGGGACACCGAAGCTCCTACGAGCAGTACTTC.

The chain couples TRBV6-2 or TRBV6-3 to TRBJ1-1; D perhaps matches TRBD1 (5 bases). The germline V gene has CDR1 MNHEY and CDR2 SVGEGT. The CDR3 is 13 residues long. The germline V and J ends were trimmed by 2 bases and 3 bases, with 7 bases remaining between them. CDR3 amino acids: CASSYTRDTEAFF. Written as DNA, the CDR3 is TGTGCCAGCAGTTACACCAGGGACACTGAAGCTTTCTTT.

This clonotype was picked up many times. For the CDR3, the DNA is TGTGCCAGCGGCCCCACTAGGAGCGGGAGATCGGAGACCCAGTACTTC. Its protein product is CASGPTRSGRSETQYF. This rearrangement joins TRBV2 to TRBJ2-5; TRBD2 matches at 8 bases. Germline trimming cut 8 bases from V and 5 bases from J; bases unmatched to any gene: 16. Germline V gene lookup returns CDR1 SNHLY and CDR2 FYNNEI. This CDR3 comprises 16 residues.

This clonotype came up many times. V usage is TRBV7-9 and J usage is TRBJ2-2, with TRBD2 matching 7 bases. The V and J ends lost 2 bases and 2 bases, in that order; junction bases with no gene match: 2. CDR1 and CDR2 from the germline V gene are SEHNR and FQNEAQ (reference sequence). This CDR3 region has 15 residues. CDR3 in amino acids: CASSLPSGNTGELFF. As DNA, the CDR3 is TGTGCCAGCAGCTTACCTAGCGGAAACACCGGGGAGCTGTTTTTT. Full variable domain (missing parts from reference TRBV7-9 and TRBJ2-2): DTGVSQNPRHKITKRGQNVTFRCDPISEHNRLYWYRQTLGQGPEFLTYFQNEAQLEKSRLLSDRFSAERPKGSFSTLEIQRTEQGDSAMYLCASSLPSGNTGELFFGEGSRLTVL.

This clonotype was recorded at least ten times. The J gene is TRBJ1-2, the V gene TRBV2; 10 bases align to TRBD1. V lost 6 bases and J lost 8; bases outside the gene matches: 6. CDR1 is SNHLY and CDR2 is FYNNEI in the germline V gene. The CDR3 covers 13 residues. CDR3 in amino acids: CASRTGTGDGYTF. The CDR3 region has the DNA TGTGCCAGCAGGACCGGGACAGGGGACGGCTACACCTTC.

This clonotype appeared many times. The DNA for the CDR3 is TGTGCCAGCAGTTTCGGTGGGACTAGCGGTTCCTACGAGCAGTACTTC. This encodes CASSFGGTSGSYEQYF. The chain employs TRBV12-3 or TRBV12-4 and TRBJ2-7; 11 nucleotides line up with TRBD2. This CDR3 spans 16 amino acids. V was clipped by 3 bases and J by 1 base; unmatched bases: 5.

This clonotype was counted ten times or more. The gene calls are TRBV12-3 or TRBV12-4 and TRBJ1-3; TRBD1 might be the D (5 bases). V gave up 2 bases and J gave up 2 bases, with 16 bases separating them. This CDR3 comprises 17 residues. CDR3: CASSLSPSGYAGNTIYF. CDR3 in DNA: TGTGCCAGCAGTTTAAGCCCCTCAGGGTACGCTGGAAACACCATATATTTT.

The chain joins TRBV11-2 to TRBJ2-2, with 11 bases matching TRBD2. The length of the CDR3 is 18 residues. Germline CDR1 SGHAT, CDR2 FQNNGV. V was clipped by 5 bases and J by 8 bases; unmatched bases: 16. The CDR3 DNA is TGTGCCAGCAGCCCGACTCTAGCGGGAGGTCTTATAGCTGGGGAGCTGTTTTTT. It specifies CASSPTLAGGLIAGELFF.

The V gene is TRBV28, the J gene TRBJ2-7, with no clear D. The CDR3 spans 12 residues. The germline CDR1 and CDR2 sequences are MDHEN and SYDVKM. Trimming cost V 5 bases and J 3 bases, with 8 bases left between them. CDR3 in amino acids: CASSHPLYEQYF. CDR3 DNA: TGTGCCAGCAGTCACCCTCTCTACGAGCAGTACTTC. The variable domain in full, completed from reference TRBV28 and TRBJ2-7, reads DVKVTQSSRYLVKRTGEKVFLECVQDMDHENMFWYRQDPGLGLRLIYFSYDVKMKEKGDIPEGYSVSREKKERFSLILESASTNQTSMYLCASSHPLYEQYFGPGTRLTVT.

This clonotype showed up many times. The chain recombines TRBV20-1 with TRBJ2-7, with a possible D match to TRBD2 (5 bases). Germline-derived CDR1 and CDR2 are DFQATT and SNEGSKA (reference sequence). This CDR3 spans 14 amino acids. The ends were cut back, 2 bases at V and 6 bases at J, with 17 bases in the middle. CDR3 sequence reads: CSARIRGKASEQYF. CDR3 DNA sequence: TGCAGTGCTAGAATTCGGGGAAAGGCTAGCGAGCAGTACTTC.

This clonotype occurred many times. The V and J genes are TRBV18 and TRBJ2-5; D is unclear. Deletions cut 5 bases from V and 1 base from J, with 17 bases between. This CDR3 contains 16 residues. The germline CDR1 and CDR2 sequences are KGHSH and LQKENI. CDR3 sequence: CASSSWAGSFQETQYF. The CDR3 DNA reads TGTGCCAGCTCATCCTGGGCCGGCTCCTTCCAAGAGACCCAGTACTTC.

This clonotype was seen at least ten times. The gene calls are TRBV28 and TRBJ2-2; TRBD2 matches 12 bases. J was trimmed by 9 bases and V by 6 bases; bases with no gene match: 5. This CDR3 is 14 amino acids long. Germline CDR1 and CDR2: MDHEN and SYDVKM. The CDR3 here is CASRTSGSRWELFF. In DNA, the CDR3 is TGTGCCAGCAGGACTAGCGGGAGTAGGTGGGAGCTGTTTTTT.

This clonotype has a count of ten or more. The gene calls are TRBV30 and TRBJ2-7; a weak D match, TRBD2 (5 bases). Deletions cut 0 bases from V and 0 bases from J, with 18 bases between. There are 17 residues in the CDR3. Germline V gene data show CDR1 as GTSNPN and CDR2 as SVGIG (reference sequence). The CDR3 loop is CAWSVRNSATSSYEQYF. DNA of the CDR3: TGTGCCTGGAGTGTACGTAATAGCGCGACAAGCTCCTACGAGCAGTACTTC.

This clonotype was counted at least ten times. The chain links TRBV15 to TRBJ2-7; TRBD1 agrees at 7 bases. Per germline, CDR1 LNHNV and CDR2 YYDKDF (reference sequence). V was clipped by 8 bases and J by 4 bases; unmatched bases: 8. This CDR3 is built from 13 residues. This CDR3 is CATGRDSQYEQYF. CDR3 nucleotide sequence: TGTGCCACCGGACGGGACAGTCAATACGAGCAGTACTTC.